This entry concerns a single T cell receptor (beta chain). What it binds is unknown. These data come from a study of radiotherapy plus CTLA-4 blockade in lung cancer. Whole-study context: The study recorded objective responses in less than 20% of patients and disease control in 31%. Study results and caveats: Early clonal dynamics of blood T cells, together with interferon-beta, were reported as the best response predictor. Expansion of tumor-derived TCR clones was observed in blood after radiotherapy plus ipilimumab.

CTLA-4 blockade using ipilimumab, together with focal radiation, was received by patients with chemo-refractory metastatic non-small-cell lung cancer. Profiling relied on immunoSEQ multiplex PCR, and the TCRdb table lists in-frame clones only, not all of them. Found here are tens of thousands of clones, 77% of them singletons; the top ten hold less than 4.5%. CDR3 length: 15 amino acids. Germline trimming cut 4 bases from V and 5 bases from J; bases unmatched to any gene: 5. Germline assignment: CDR1 MNHEY and CDR2 SVGAGI. The gene calls are TRBV6-5 and TRBJ1-6, with 7 nucleotides matching TRBD1. This TCR derives from a human donor with non-small cell lung cancer who had a partial response to radiotherapy plus ipilimumab. The sequencing used peripheral blood, collected from a patient treated with radiotherapy plus ipilimumab. The CDR3 here is CASSFSGTDNSPLHF. CDR3 in DNA: TGTGCCAGCAGTTTCTCCGGGACAGATAATTCACCCCTCCACTTT.